This T cell receptor (beta chain) is from a study of T cells in tuberculosis. There are 16 residues in the CDR3. Per the germline V gene, CDR1 is SNHLY and CDR2 is FYNNEI. Deletions cut 2 bases from V and 0 bases from J, with 11 bases between. Libraries were prepared by immunoSEQ multiplex PCR; TCRdb keeps only in-frame clonotypes and omits some of them. The sample has about 36,000 clones, about 93% seen once. Each clinical donor contributed on average about 100,000 T cells from unsorted cryopreserved PBMC. The sequencing input was PBMCs. The TCR originated in a donor aged 5-35 years with latent tuberculosis or without tuberculosis infection. V usage is TRBV2 and J usage is TRBJ1-5; possible D gene TRBD1, 5 bases. CDR3 nucleotides: TGTGCCAGCAGTGAAACGGGCAGGGATAGCAATCAGCCCCAGCATTTT. Translation gives CASSETGRDSNQPQHF.